The 2 T cell receptor beta chains listed next were all sequenced from one sample in a study of CD8 T cells in Susac syndrome. Random hexamers primed reverse transcription of about 0.5 to 1 ug RNA. From the immunoSEQ multiplex PCR reads, TCRdb called clonotypes with MiXCR, one entry per CDR3 protein. In the table there are approximately 200,000 distinct CDR3 sequences, more than 90% of which are singletons. Input material: CD4+ T cells from PBMCs. The receptors here all came from a human donor with multiple sclerosis.

This sequence joins TRBV5-4 and TRBJ2-5; 11 positions agree with TRBD2. V shed 4 bases and J 1 base; nucleotides not matched to a gene: 3. CDR3 length: 15 residues. Per germline, CDR1 SGHNT and CDR2 YYREEE (reference sequence). CDR3 amino acids: CASSLGTSGQETQYF. Here the CDR3 DNA reads TGTGCCAGCAGCCTCGGGACTAGCGGCCAAGAGACCCAGTACTTC. Together with reference TRBV5-4 and TRBJ2-5, the CDR3 gives the full variable domain: ETGVTQSPTHLIKTRGQQVTLRCSSQSGHNTVSWYQQALGQGPQFIFQYYREEENGRGNFPPRFSGLQFPNYSSELNVNALELDDSALYLCASSLGTSGQETQYFGPGTRLLVL.

The chain carries TRBV6-2 or TRBV6-3 and TRBJ2-2; possible D gene TRBD1, 6 bases. The CDR3 runs to 14 residues. V lost 5 bases and J 9 bases, leaving 16 bases between the germline ends. Germline assignment: CDR1 MNHEY and CDR2 SVGEGT. The CDR3 loop reads CASSPSQGFRELFF. The CDR3 nucleotides are TGTGCCAGCAGTCCATCACAGGGTTTCAGGGAGCTGTTTTTT.